These 2 T cell receptor beta chains came from one sample sequenced in a study of blood T cell repertoires in COVID-19 (dated by TCRdb to about 2020). The library relied on the immunoSEQ multiplex PCR assay. TCRdb stores this immuneACCESS table with in-frame sequences only. Part of the clones is absent; in the studies checked, under half of the shortfall reflects unresolved V genes, and no reason is known for the rest. For this sample there are around 310,000 clones; roughly 90% appear just once. The ten biggest clones cover about 9.4% of the sample. Sequencing was carried out using PBMCs or T cells enriched from blood (not recorded which). These receptors were collected from a woman aged 25-40 years who had recovered from COVID-19.

V and J are TRBV19 and TRBJ1-5; D uncertain. V lost 7 bases to trimming and J lost 2 bases, with 12 bases between them. This CDR3 is built from 14 residues. Germline V gene data show CDR1 as LNHDA and CDR2 as SQIVND (reference sequence). The CDR3 DNA follows: TGTGCCAGTATGGCGTTCGAGGGCAATCAGCCCCAGCATTTT. This translates into CASMAFEGNQPQHF.

The chain links TRBV4-1 to TRBJ2-7; TRBD2 matches at 10 bases. Unmatched junction bases numbered 8, after V lost 4 bases and J lost 2 bases. The CDR3 spans 16 residues. The germline gives CDR1 MGHRA, CDR2 YSYEKL. CDR3 DNA sequence: TGCGCCAGCAGCCCCCTAGGACTAGCGGTAACCTACGAGCAGTACTTC. It codes for CASSPLGLAVTYEQYF.